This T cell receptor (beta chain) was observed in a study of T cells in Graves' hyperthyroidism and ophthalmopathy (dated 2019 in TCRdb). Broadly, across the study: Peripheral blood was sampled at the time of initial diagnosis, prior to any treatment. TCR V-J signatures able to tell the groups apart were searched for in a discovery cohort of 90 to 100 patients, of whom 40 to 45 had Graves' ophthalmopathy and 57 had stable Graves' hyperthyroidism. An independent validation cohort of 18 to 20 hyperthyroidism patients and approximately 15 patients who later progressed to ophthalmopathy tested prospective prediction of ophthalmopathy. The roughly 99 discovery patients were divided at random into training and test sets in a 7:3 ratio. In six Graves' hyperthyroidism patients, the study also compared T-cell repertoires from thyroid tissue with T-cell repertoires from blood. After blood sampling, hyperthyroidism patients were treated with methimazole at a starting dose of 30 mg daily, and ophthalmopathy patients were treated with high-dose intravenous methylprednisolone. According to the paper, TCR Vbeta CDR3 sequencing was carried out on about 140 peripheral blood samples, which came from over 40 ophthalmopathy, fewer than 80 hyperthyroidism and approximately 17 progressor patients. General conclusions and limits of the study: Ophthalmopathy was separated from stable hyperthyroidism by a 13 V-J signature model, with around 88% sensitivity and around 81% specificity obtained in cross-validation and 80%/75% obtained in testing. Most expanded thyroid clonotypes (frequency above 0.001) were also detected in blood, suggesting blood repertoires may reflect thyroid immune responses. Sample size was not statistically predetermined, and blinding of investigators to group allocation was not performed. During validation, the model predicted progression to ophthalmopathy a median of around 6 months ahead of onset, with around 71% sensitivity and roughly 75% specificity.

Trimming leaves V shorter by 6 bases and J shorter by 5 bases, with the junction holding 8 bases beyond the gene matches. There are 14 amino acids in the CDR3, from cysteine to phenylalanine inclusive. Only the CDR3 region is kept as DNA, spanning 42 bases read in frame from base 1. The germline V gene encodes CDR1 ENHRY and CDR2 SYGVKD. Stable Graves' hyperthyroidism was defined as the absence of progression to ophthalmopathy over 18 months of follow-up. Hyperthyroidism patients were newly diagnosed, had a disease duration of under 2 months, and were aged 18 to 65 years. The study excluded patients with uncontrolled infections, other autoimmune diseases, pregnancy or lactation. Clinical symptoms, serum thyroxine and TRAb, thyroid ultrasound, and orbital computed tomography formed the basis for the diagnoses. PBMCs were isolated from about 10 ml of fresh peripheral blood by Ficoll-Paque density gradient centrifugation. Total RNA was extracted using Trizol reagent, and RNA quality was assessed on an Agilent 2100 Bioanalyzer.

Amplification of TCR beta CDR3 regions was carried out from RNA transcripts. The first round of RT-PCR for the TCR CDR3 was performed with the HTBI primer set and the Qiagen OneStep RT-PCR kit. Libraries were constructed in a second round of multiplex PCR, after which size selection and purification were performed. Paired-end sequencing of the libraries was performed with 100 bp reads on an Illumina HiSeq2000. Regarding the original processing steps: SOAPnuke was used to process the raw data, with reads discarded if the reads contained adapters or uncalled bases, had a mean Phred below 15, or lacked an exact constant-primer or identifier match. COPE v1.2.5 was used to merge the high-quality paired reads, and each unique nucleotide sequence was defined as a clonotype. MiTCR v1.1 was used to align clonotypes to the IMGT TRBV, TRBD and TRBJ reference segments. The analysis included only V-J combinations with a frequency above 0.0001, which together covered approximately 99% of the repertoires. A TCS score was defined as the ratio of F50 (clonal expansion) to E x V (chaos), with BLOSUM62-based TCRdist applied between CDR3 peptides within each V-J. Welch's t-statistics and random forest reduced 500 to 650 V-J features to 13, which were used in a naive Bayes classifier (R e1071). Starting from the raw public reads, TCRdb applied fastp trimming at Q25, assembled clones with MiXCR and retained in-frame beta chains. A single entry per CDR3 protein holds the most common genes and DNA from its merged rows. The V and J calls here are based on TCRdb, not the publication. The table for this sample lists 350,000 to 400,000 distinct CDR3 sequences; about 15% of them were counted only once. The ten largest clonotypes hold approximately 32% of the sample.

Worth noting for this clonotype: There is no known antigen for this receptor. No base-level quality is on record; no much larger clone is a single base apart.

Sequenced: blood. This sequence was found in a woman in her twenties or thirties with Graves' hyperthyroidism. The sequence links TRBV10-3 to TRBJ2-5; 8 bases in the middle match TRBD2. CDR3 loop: CAIRKAGEGETQYF. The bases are TGTGCCATCAGAAAAGCGGGAGAGGGTGAGACCCAGTACTTC.